Listed below are T cell receptor beta chains from one sample, sequenced in a study of T cell responses to AZD1222 COVID-19 vaccine. Clones were sequenced by immunoSEQ multiplex PCR, and TCRdb holds only the in-frame ones, with some missing. Among tens of thousands of clones, more than 85% were seen once, and the ten largest hold 4% to 5.5%. Source: peripheral blood, taken 28 days after the second AZD1222 dose. The receptors stem from an adult who received the AZD1222 COVID-19 vaccine. Both conserved end residues are part of each CDR3. The D gene is left open where the match is weak. Size values are once, few and many counts, or a class for expanded clones, and some rows have none.

>TRBV2|TRBJ2-7|TRBD2|NA
TGTGCCAGCAGGGGGGGGACTAGCGAGCAGTACTTC
CASRGGTSEQYF
>TRBV6-5|TRBJ1-1|NA|once
TGTGCCAGCAGTTACGGTCTAGGGGACACTGAAGCTTTCTTT
CASSYGLGDTEAFF
>TRBV28|TRBJ1-3|NA|NA
TGTGCCAGCAGTTTACTCACAACTGGAAACACCATATATTTT
CASSLLTTGNTIYF
>TRBV12-2|TRBJ2-1|NA|NA
TGTGCAAGTCGCTTATACAATGAGCAGTTCTTC
CASRLYNEQFF
>TRBV3-1/TRBV3-2|TRBJ2-3|NA|NA
TGTGCCAGCAGCCCCCCCCAGGCCGAATATACGCAGTATTTT
CASSPPQAEYTQYF
>TRBV5-1|TRBJ2-1|NA|once
TGCGCCAGCAGCGCCGGACTTGGGGACAATGAGCAGTTCTTC
CASSAGLGDNEQFF
>TRBV5-1|TRBJ1-4|TRBD1|NA
TGCGCCAGCAGCTTGGGGGGACAGACAGAAAAACTGTTTTTT
CASSLGGQTEKLFF
>TRBV11-2|TRBJ2-7|NA|NA
TGTGCCAGCAGCGCTGGGGCCTCTCTTGAGCAGTACTTC
CASSAGASLEQYF
>TRBV7-2|TRBJ2-2|TRBD2|NA
TGTGCCAGCAGCCCCTTTCGGGGTAGCGGGAGGGGTAACACCGGGGAGCTGTTTTTT
CASSPFRGSGRGNTGELFF
>TRBV4-1|TRBJ2-5|TRBD1|NA
TGCGCCAGCAGCCCGACAGGGTACCAAGAGACCCAGTACTTC
CASSPTGYQETQYF
>TRBV6-6|TRBJ2-7|NA|NA
TGTGCCAGCAGCCGTATTAGCAGGGGAGCGCCATACGAGCAGTACTTC
CASSRISRGAPYEQYF
>TRBV7-2|TRBJ1-5|NA|NA
TGTGCCAGCGCAGCGAGCAATCAGCCCCAGCATTTT
CASAASNQPQHF
>TRBV13|TRBJ2-2|TRBD2|NA
TGTGCCAGCAGCCCCCGGACTAGCGGGCACGGGGAGCTGTTTTTT
CASSPRTSGHGELFF
>TRBV18|TRBJ2-1|TRBD1|NA
TGTGCCAGCTCACCCTACAGGGGGCGCGGAAATGAGCAGTTCTTC
CASSPYRGRGNEQFF
>TRBV2|TRBJ2-7|TRBD1|NA
TGTGCCAGTTTTCCAAGTTCCTGGGACAGCTACGAGCAGTACTTC
CASFPSSWDSYEQYF
>TRBV5-1|TRBJ2-1|TRBD2|NA
TGCGCCGGACCTGGACTAGCGGGTCCCAGGCGCTCCTACAATGAGCAGTTCTTC
CAGPGLAGPRRSYNEQFF
>TRBV6-2/TRBV6-3|TRBJ1-5|TRBD1|NA
TGTGCCAGCAGTACCGACAGGGGATATCAGCCCCAGCATTTT
CASSTDRGYQPQHF
>TRBV6-8|TRBJ2-2|NA|NA
TGTGCCAGCAGCCCGGTGTTTGGGACCGGGGAGCTGTTTTTT
CASSPVFGTGELFF
>TRBV5-4|TRBJ2-3|NA|NA
TGTGCCAGCAGCTTGGATGGGGCATCAGATACGCAGTATTTT
CASSLDGASDTQYF
>TRBV5-4|TRBJ2-3|NA|NA
TGTGCCAGCAGCTTGATGGGGAGTACGCAGTATTTT
CASSLMGSTQYF
>TRBV5-4|TRBJ2-2|TRBD2|NA
TGTGCCAGCAGGGCTAGGGGGCTTATTACTAGCGGGACCGGGGAGCTGTTTTTT
CASRARGLITSGTGELFF
>TRBV5-4|TRBJ1-2|TRBD1|NA
TGTGCCAGCAGCTTGGGGGGACAGGGGTATAACTATGGCTACACCTTC
CASSLGGQGYNYGYTF
>TRBV7-9|TRBJ1-4|TRBD1|few
TGTGCCAGCAGTTTAAAGGGGGCGCCTAATGAAAAACTGTTTTTT
CASSLKGAPNEKLFF
>TRBV3-1/TRBV3-2|TRBJ1-5|TRBD1|NA
TGTGCCAGCAGTCCAGGGGGGAACCAGCCCCAGCATTTT
CASSPGGNQPQHF
>TRBV7-3|TRBJ2-1|NA|NA
TGTGCCAGCAGCTTAGAGCCCGCGCAGGGGAGACGCGATGAGCAGTTCTTC
CASSLEPAQGRRDEQFF
>TRBV5-8|TRBJ1-2|NA|NA
TGTGCCAGCAGCTTGGGACAGGACGTTAACTATGGCTACACCTTC
CASSLGQDVNYGYTF
>TRBV12-5|TRBJ1-4|NA|NA
TGTGCTAGTGGCCCCTACCAAGTGCAGAATGAAAAACTGTTTTTT
CASGPYQVQNEKLFF
>TRBV6-2/TRBV6-3|TRBJ2-2|TRBD2|few
TGTGCCAGCAGCCCCGGGGGGACTAGCGGGAGGGACACCGGGGAGCTGTTTTTT
CASSPGGTSGRDTGELFF
>TRBV7-8|TRBJ1-2|NA|NA
TGTGCCAGCAGCTTACCCCCCGGGACAACCATCTATGGCTACACCTTC
CASSLPPGTTIYGYTF
>TRBV6-1|TRBJ1-2|NA|NA
TGTGCCAGCAGTACCCCGTCCGGGTTGAGGAGTGGCTACACCTTC
CASSTPSGLRSGYTF